A selection of T cell receptor beta chains follows, all from one sample in a study of shared clonotypes between healthy human individuals. Measured with immunoSEQ multiplex PCR; TCRdb has only the in-frame clones, and not every one. Of a few million clones in the sample, around 94% are singletons; the top ten hold over 0.12%. The specimen was naive CD4+ T cells sorted from blood. The receptors here all came from a man younger than 35 in good health. CDR3s include the opening cysteine and the closing phenylalanine or tryptophan. D genes are given only for firm matches. Size is omitted from some rows. Given values are once, few, many or a class for expanded clones.

D: NA
J: TRBJ2-5
V: TRBV6-5
size: once
CDR3: CASGPGSQETQYF
DNA: TGTGCCAGCGGCCCCGGCAGCCAAGAGACCCAGTACTTC

D: TRBD2
J: TRBJ2-5
V: TRBV6-1
size: NA
CDR3: CASRTSGIIQETQYF
DNA: TGTGCCAGCAGAACTAGCGGGATAATACAAGAGACCCAGTACTTC

D: NA
J: TRBJ2-5
V: TRBV13
size: NA
CDR3: CASSSWADIITQETQYF
DNA: TGTGCCAGCAGCTCCTGGGCCGACATTATCACACAAGAGACCCAGTACTTC

D: NA
J: TRBJ1-1
V: TRBV10-1
size: few
CDR3: CASRQGTDTEAFF
DNA: TGCGCCAGCAGGCAGGGAACGGACACTGAAGCTTTCTTT

D: NA
J: TRBJ1-1
V: TRBV5-4
size: NA
CDR3: CASSYRGRDTEAFF
DNA: TGTGCCAGCAGCTATAGGGGTAGGGACACTGAAGCTTTCTTT

D: NA
J: TRBJ2-5
V: TRBV7-2
size: NA
CDR3: CASSRLLGLGETQYF
DNA: TGTGCCAGCAGCCGCCTTCTCGGACTCGGGGAGACCCAGTACTTC

D: TRBD2
J: TRBJ2-3
V: TRBV4-2
size: NA
CDR3: CASSQDSQLAGGDTQYF
DNA: TGTGCCAGCAGCCAAGATTCCCAACTAGCGGGGGGAGATACGCAGTATTTT

D: TRBD2
J: TRBJ2-1
V: TRBV5-1
size: NA
CDR3: CASSPVLRGAYNEQFF
DNA: TGCGCCAGCAGCCCAGTACTGCGGGGGGCTTACAATGAGCAGTTCTTC

D: TRBD2
J: TRBJ2-5
V: TRBV18
size: NA
CDR3: CASSPQLPSGGQETQYF
DNA: TGTGCCAGCTCACCACAGTTGCCTAGCGGGGGGCAAGAGACCCAGTACTTC

D: NA
J: TRBJ2-2
V: TRBV5-1
size: NA
CDR3: CASSLATVNTGELFF
DNA: TGCGCCAGCAGCTTGGCCACAGTGAACACCGGGGAGCTGTTTTTT

D: NA
J: TRBJ2-7
V: TRBV11-2
size: once
CDR3: CASSFARYYEQYF
DNA: TGTGCCAGCAGCTTCGCCAGATACTACGAGCAGTACTTC

D: TRBD1
J: TRBJ1-1
V: TRBV6-5
size: NA
CDR3: CASINRGLNTEAFF
DNA: TGTGCCAGCATCAACAGGGGGCTGAACACTGAAGCTTTCTTT

D: TRBD2
J: TRBJ2-1
V: TRBV7-9
size: NA
CDR3: CASSLGRGAYNEQFF
DNA: TGTGCCAGCAGCTTAGGACGGGGGGCCTACAATGAGCAGTTCTTC

D: NA
J: TRBJ2-1
V: TRBV11-3
size: NA
CDR3: CASSLAGASYNEQFF
DNA: TGTGCCAGCAGCTTAGCCGGGGCTTCCTACAATGAGCAGTTCTTC

D: NA
J: TRBJ2-7
V: TRBV11-2
size: NA
CDR3: CASSLVQGRNEQYF
DNA: TGTGCCAGCAGCTTAGTACAGGGCAGGAACGAGCAGTACTTC

D: NA
J: TRBJ1-6
V: TRBV7-3
size: NA
CDR3: CASSLNQGQSPLHF
DNA: TGTGCCAGCAGCTTAAACCAGGGCCAGTCACCCCTCCACTTT

D: NA
J: TRBJ2-1
V: TRBV11-3
size: NA
CDR3: CASSSGGSYNEQFF
DNA: TGTGCCAGCAGCTCGGGTGGCTCCTACAATGAGCAGTTCTTC

D: NA
J: TRBJ2-7
V: TRBV10-3
size: NA
CDR3: CAISDPARMLHEQYF
DNA: TGTGCCATCAGTGATCCGGCCCGGATGCTCCACGAGCAGTACTTC

D: TRBD2
J: TRBJ2-3
V: TRBV7-2
size: NA
CDR3: CASSQTGTGTSGLPDTQYF
DNA: TGTGCCAGCAGCCAGACAGGGACCGGGACTAGCGGGCTCCCAGATACGCAGTATTTT

D: NA
J: TRBJ2-1
V: TRBV18
size: NA
CDR3: CASSRILGERQFF
DNA: TGTGCCAGCTCACGGATTCTGGGGGAAAGGCAGTTCTTC

D: TRBD1
J: TRBJ1-1
V: TRBV7-6
size: NA
CDR3: CASSSRPMGQGNTEAFF
DNA: TGTGCCAGCAGCTCGCGACCCATGGGACAGGGTAACACTGAAGCTTTCTTT

D: NA
J: TRBJ1-3
V: TRBV30
size: NA
CDR3: CAWRPDGFSGNTIYF
DNA: TGTGCCTGGAGGCCGGACGGATTCTCTGGAAACACCATATATTTT

D: TRBD1
J: TRBJ2-5
V: TRBV29-1
size: NA
CDR3: CSVEQGEETQYF
DNA: TGCAGCGTTGAACAGGGGGAAGAGACCCAGTACTTC

D: TRBD2
J: TRBJ2-5
V: TRBV6-1
size: NA
CDR3: CASRDSGGVQETQYF
DNA: TGTGCCAGCAGGGATAGCGGGGGGGTTCAAGAGACCCAGTACTTC

D: NA
J: TRBJ2-4
V: TRBV2
size: NA
CDR3: CASSEDQGGPNIQYF
DNA: TGTGCCAGCAGTGAAGACCAGGGGGGCCCAAACATTCAGTACTTC

D: NA
J: TRBJ1-2
V: TRBV5-6
size: once
CDR3: CASSSTVSYGYTF
DNA: TGTGCCAGCAGCTCGACAGTTTCCTATGGCTACACCTTC

D: NA
J: TRBJ1-4
V: TRBV30
size: once
CDR3: CAWSINSGGGGEKLFF
DNA: TGTGCCTGGAGTATCAATTCCGGGGGCGGCGGTGAAAAACTGTTTTTT

D: NA
J: TRBJ2-2
V: TRBV30
size: NA
CDR3: CAGQWALNTGELFF
DNA: TGTGCCGGCCAATGGGCGCTGAACACCGGGGAGCTGTTTTTT

D: TRBD1
J: TRBJ1-2
V: TRBV19
size: NA
CDR3: CASGQGNYGYTF
DNA: TGTGCCAGTGGACAGGGAAACTATGGCTACACCTTC

D: NA
J: TRBJ2-7
V: TRBV30
size: NA
CDR3: CAWSGSGKYEQYF
DNA: TGTGCCTGGAGTGGGTCAGGGAAGTACGAGCAGTACTTC

D: NA
J: TRBJ2-7
V: TRBV7-2
size: NA
CDR3: CASSLAGTVGEQYF
DNA: TGTGCCAGCAGCTTAGCCGGGACCGTTGGCGAGCAGTACTTC

D: NA
J: TRBJ1-1
V: TRBV28
size: once
CDR3: CASIVRDTTEAFF
DNA: TGTGCCAGCATTGTACGGGACACTACTGAAGCTTTCTTT

D: NA
J: TRBJ2-7
V: TRBV28
size: NA
CDR3: CASSYSGSASSYEQYF
DNA: TGTGCCAGCAGTTACTCCGGGTCCGCTTCCTCCTACGAGCAGTACTTC

D: NA
J: TRBJ2-2
V: TRBV10-3
size: NA
CDR3: CAISERSPTDTGELFF
DNA: TGTGCCATCAGTGAGAGATCCCCGACAGACACCGGGGAGCTGTTTTTT

D: TRBD2
J: TRBJ2-1
V: TRBV27
size: NA
CDR3: CASSLLRGTSYNEQFF
DNA: TGTGCCAGCAGTTTATTGCGGGGGACCTCCTACAATGAGCAGTTCTTC

D: NA
J: TRBJ2-3
V: TRBV5-8
size: once
CDR3: CASSLAPAAASTDTQYF
DNA: TGTGCCAGCAGCTTGGCCCCGGCAGCTGCTAGCACAGATACGCAGTATTTT

D: NA
J: TRBJ1-1
V: TRBV4-1
size: NA
CDR3: CASSQKTSSEAFF
DNA: TGCGCCAGCAGCCAAAAGACCAGCTCGGAAGCTTTCTTT

D: NA
J: TRBJ2-7
V: TRBV5-5
size: NA
CDR3: CASSGTVGGAYEQYF
DNA: TGTGCCAGCAGCGGAACTGTCGGAGGGGCCTACGAGCAGTACTTC

D: NA
J: TRBJ1-1
V: TRBV2
size: few
CDR3: CASSRGGNTEAFF
DNA: TGTGCCAGCAGCCGCGGGGGGAACACTGAAGCTTTCTTT

D: TRBD1
J: TRBJ1-6
V: TRBV2
size: NA
CDR3: CASSEQGASHRSPLHF
DNA: TGTGCCAGCAGTGAACAGGGGGCATCCCACAGATCACCCCTCCACTTT

D: NA
J: TRBJ2-3
V: TRBV4-1
size: NA
CDR3: CASSREARGTDTQYF
DNA: TGCGCCAGCAGCCGGGAGGCGCGGGGCACAGATACGCAGTATTTT

D: TRBD2
J: TRBJ2-5
V: TRBV28
size: NA
CDR3: CASKGSGGKETQYF
DNA: TGTGCCAGCAAGGGCAGCGGGGGGAAAGAGACCCAGTACTTC

D: NA
J: TRBJ1-2
V: TRBV10-1
size: NA
CDR3: CASPFEIRNYGYTF
DNA: TGCGCCAGCCCATTCGAAATCAGAAACTATGGCTACACCTTC

D: TRBD1
J: TRBJ1-2
V: TRBV6-1
size: NA
CDR3: CSTLPSTGNYGYTF
DNA: TGTTCCACACTACCATCGACAGGGAACTATGGCTACACCTTC

D: NA
J: TRBJ2-1
V: TRBV6-1
size: NA
CDR3: CASSQKNEQFF
DNA: TGTGCCAGCAGCCAGAAGAATGAGCAGTTCTTC

D: NA
J: TRBJ1-5
V: TRBV28
size: NA
CDR3: CASSLGQPQHF
DNA: TGTGCCAGCAGTTTAGGCCAGCCCCAGCATTTT

D: NA
J: TRBJ2-3
V: TRBV6-6
size: NA
CDR3: CASSAPDTQYF
DNA: TGTGCCAGCAGTGCCCCGGATACGCAGTATTTT

D: TRBD2
J: TRBJ2-4
V: TRBV2
size: few
CDR3: CASSESSGGVNIQYF
DNA: TGTGCCAGCAGTGAGTCTAGCGGGGGGGTAAACATTCAGTACTTC

D: TRBD1
J: TRBJ1-2
V: TRBV4-1
size: NA
CDR3: CASSQRTGGGYGYTF
DNA: TGCGCCAGCAGCCAGAGGACAGGGGGCGGTTATGGCTACACCTTC

D: TRBD2
J: TRBJ2-1
V: TRBV6-6
size: NA
CDR3: CASSYWAGGGNEQFF
DNA: TGTGCCAGCAGTTACTGGGCGGGAGGTGGCAATGAGCAGTTCTTC

D: NA
J: TRBJ1-4
V: TRBV19
size: NA
CDR3: CASKELFATNEKLFF
DNA: TGTGCCAGCAAAGAGCTCTTTGCAACTAATGAAAAACTGTTTTTT

D: TRBD2
J: TRBJ2-7
V: TRBV18
size: NA
CDR3: CASPLAGGHYHEQYF
DNA: TGTGCCAGCCCACTAGCGGGAGGGCACTACCACGAGCAGTACTTC

D: TRBD1
J: TRBJ2-1
V: TRBV9
size: NA
CDR3: CASSPTGTGGWSEQFF
DNA: TGTGCCAGCAGCCCGACCGGGACAGGGGGCTGGAGTGAGCAGTTCTTC

D: NA
J: TRBJ1-1
V: TRBV7-6
size: NA
CDR3: CASSAIGPRAFF
DNA: TGTGCCAGCAGCGCAATCGGACCCAGGGCTTTCTTT

D: NA
J: TRBJ1-3
V: TRBV6-6
size: NA
CDR3: CASSAGTSGNTIYF
DNA: TGTGCCAGCAGTGCCGGGACATCTGGAAACACCATATATTTT

D: TRBD2
J: TRBJ2-3
V: TRBV7-2
size: NA
CDR3: CASTSSGRSTDTQYF
DNA: TGTGCCAGCACTTCCAGCGGGAGGTCCACAGATACGCAGTATTTT

D: NA
J: TRBJ1-4
V: TRBV6-1
size: NA
CDR3: CASILDGSNEKLFF
DNA: TGTGCCAGCATACTGGACGGATCTAATGAAAAACTGTTTTTT

D: NA
J: TRBJ2-3
V: TRBV19
size: NA
CDR3: CASSPYSDTQYF
DNA: TGTGCCAGTAGTCCTTACTCGGATACGCAGTATTTT

D: NA
J: TRBJ2-2
V: TRBV6-5
size: NA
CDR3: CASSRAGELFF
DNA: TGTGCCAGCAGTCGCGCCGGGGAGCTGTTTTTT

D: NA
J: TRBJ2-5
V: TRBV6-1
size: NA
CDR3: CASSEALRGLETQYF
DNA: TGTGCCAGCAGTGAAGCGCTTCGAGGGTTGGAGACCCAGTACTTC